Shown below are 19 T cell receptor beta chains from a single sample sequenced in a study of tumor-infiltrating lymphocytes in primary liver carcinoma. The investigators made TCR beta cDNA from roughly 460 ng total RNA, using a constant-region primer. Slightly modified ARM-PCR with three nested multiplex PCR rounds yielded TCR beta libraries. A C-beta reverse primer and TRBV1-TRBV30 forward primers served in each of the first two PCR rounds, at 10 cycles apiece. TCRdb recomputed calls from the multiplex PCR reads with MiXCR, one row per CDR3 protein. The table has approximately 300,000 distinct CDR3 sequences, 50% to 70% seen once. Blood RNA came from unsorted whole blood; germline DNA was also extracted. Sequencing was done on a sample of peripheral blood. All receptors derive from a middle-aged man with primary liver carcinoma and hepatitis B virus infection.

On this clonotype: A read error may be the cause here, since a much bigger clone is one base away. The chain employs TRBV29-1 and TRBJ2-1; the D gene could be TRBD1 or TRBD2 (5 bases each). From germline, CDR1 is SQVTM and CDR2 ANQGSEA. CDR3 length: 12 amino acids. The V and J ends lost 5 bases and 8 bases respectively, with 13 bases between them. The CDR3 loop is CSVIGARDEQFF. Here the CDR3 DNA reads TGCAGCGTTATCGGGGCTCGCGATGAGCAGTTCTTC.

This clonotype showed up just once. This rearrangement joins TRBV6-5 to TRBJ2-7; maybe TRBD2 (5 bases). The CDR3 sequence is 14 residues long. From germline, CDR1 is MNHEY and CDR2 SVGAGI. The V gene lost 5 bases and the J gene lost 7 bases, with 18 bases spanning the gap. In DNA, the CDR3 is TGTGCCAGCAGTGCCACGGCTAGCTCCAGGGAGCAGTACTTC. It is translated as CASSATASSREQYF.

The gene calls are TRBV5-4 and TRBJ2-1; 15 nucleotides match TRBD2. Germline trimming cut 4 bases from V and 8 bases from J; bases unmatched to any gene: 10. Germline V gives CDR1 SGHNT, CDR2 YYREEE (reference sequence). The CDR3 runs to 17 residues. CDR3 sequence: CASSPGTSGRPVDEQFF. DNA for the CDR3: TGTGCCAGCAGCCCTGGGACTAGCGGGAGGCCGGTGGATGAGCAGTTCTTC. The complete variable domain, with remaining parts taken from reference TRBV5-4 and TRBJ2-1, reads ETGVTQSPTHLIKTRGQQVTLRCSSQSGHNTVSWYQQALGQGPQFIFQYYREEENGRGNFPPRFSGLQFPNYSSELNVNALELDDSALYLCASSPGTSGRPVDEQFFGPGTRLTVL.

Worth noting for this clonotype: An end of the junction differs from the germline gene, which may be a read error. The chain uses TRBV11-1 and TRBJ2-3; 12 positions agree with TRBD2. Per germline, CDR1 SGHAT and CDR2 FQDESV (reference sequence). The CDR3 contains 18 residues. This chain's CDR3 is CASCLGLAGGPSTDTQYF. CDR3 DNA sequence: TGTGCCAGCTGCTTGGGTCTAGCGGGAGGGCCCAGCACTGATACGCAGTATTTT.

About this clonotype itself: One end of the junction varies from germline; a read error may be responsible. The rearrangement joins TRBV10-3 to TRBJ2-5; 7 bases are shared with TRBD2. From germline, CDR1 is ENHRY and CDR2 SYGVKD. The CDR3 has 15 residues. CDR3 loop: CVISEDRGDPETQYF. CDR3 DNA: TGTGTCATCAGTGAAGATCGGGGGGACCCAGAGACCCAGTACTTC.

Of note for this clonotype: This could be a read error, since a much larger clone is one nucleotide away. The chain employs TRBV13 and TRBJ1-3; D is perhaps TRBD1 (5 bases). V was pared by 8 bases and J by 0 bases, with 11 bases between. The CDR3 has 14 residues. Germline CDR1 and CDR2: PRHDT and FYEKMQ (reference sequence). The CDR3 coding sequence is TGTGCCAGCGGCGCGACAGTCTCTGGAAACACCATATATTTT. Its protein product is CASGATVSGNTIYF.

This chain connects TRBV11-2 to TRBJ2-5; D call uncertain. Trimming pared 1 base from V and 0 bases from J, leaving 12 bases between. Germline CDR1 and CDR2: SGHAT and FQNNGV. CDR3 length: 16 amino acids. The CDR3 reads CASSLVSQRYQETQYF. The CDR3, as DNA: TGTGCCAGCAGCTTAGTCTCACAGAGGTACCAAGAGACCCAGTACTTC. Supplemented by reference TRBV11-2 and TRBJ2-5, the full variable domain reads EAGVAQSPRYKIIEKRQSVAFWCNPISGHATLYWYQQILGQGPKLLIQFQNNGVVDDSQLPKDRFSAERLKGVDSTLKIQPAKLEDSAVYLCASSLVSQRYQETQYFGPGTRLLVL.

For this clonotype: A read error may explain this, as a much larger clone is one base away. The chain joins TRBV4-1 to TRBJ2-2; D might be TRBD1 or TRBD2, each matching 7 bases. V was clipped by 10 bases and J by 5 bases, with 17 bases between them. Germline CDR1 and CDR2: MGHRA and YSYEKL. The CDR3 has 14 residues. CDR3 nucleotides: TGCGCCAACAGAAGACAGGGAGGGACCGGGGAGCTGTTTTTT. Translated, it gives CANRRQGGTGELFF.

This clonotype was seen a handful of times. This chain connects TRBV5-1 to TRBJ2-5, with 12 bases lining up with TRBD2. With V trimmed by 5 bases and J by 5 bases, 4 bases remained unmatched. The CDR3 contains 14 residues. Germline CDR1 and CDR2: SGHRS and YFSETQ. CDR3 protein: CASRTSGSTETQYF. Here the CDR3 DNA reads TGCGCCAGCAGGACTAGCGGGAGCACGGAGACCCAGTACTTC.

For this clonotype: Sequence at one end of the junction differs from germline and may be a read error. The chain couples TRBV29-1 to TRBJ1-3, with 8 bases fitting TRBD1. Germline CDR1 reads SQVTM; CDR2 reads ANQGSEA. The CDR3 length is 16 residues. CDR3 amino acids: CSVEDLDRGSGNTIYF. In nucleotides, the CDR3 is TGCAGCGTCGAAGATCTTGACAGGGGCTCTGGAAACACCATATATTTT.

The genes are TRBV5-1 and TRBJ2-7, with no clear D. Germline values: CDR1 SGHRS, CDR2 YFSETQ. The CDR3 has 14 amino acids. Trimming took 1 base from V and 0 from J, leaving 8 bases between them. The CDR3 DNA follows: TGCGCCAGCAGCTTGTCTCTCTACTCCTACGAGCAGTACTTC. Translation: CASSLSLYSYEQYF.

This clonotype was recorded many times. V and J are TRBV14 and TRBJ2-5; 8 nucleotides agree with TRBD2. Germline V gene data show CDR1 as SGHDN and CDR2 as FVKESK. V lost 1 base, J lost 3 bases, and 16 bases stayed unmatched. The CDR3 loop spans 19 amino acids. In nucleotides, the CDR3 is TGTGCCAGCAGCCAAGGGACTAGCCGGGCGGCTGGAAGGGAAGAGACCCAGTACTTC. This translates into CASSQGTSRAAGREETQYF.

About this clonotype: A much larger clone differs by one base, so this may be a read error. The V gene is TRBV6-5, the J gene TRBJ2-3, with D possibly being TRBD1 (6 bases). Germline V gene data show CDR1 as MNHEY and CDR2 as SVGAGI. The CDR3 sequence is 14 residues long. The DNA of the CDR3 is TGTGCCAGCTGTTACTCGACAGGAATAGATACGCAGTATTTT. It codes for CASCYSTGIDTQYF.

This clonotype occurred once. Being one base from a much bigger clone, this may be a read error. The chain combines TRBV11-2 with TRBJ2-7, with D possibly being TRBD1 or TRBD2 (5 bases each). This CDR3 has 14 amino acids. Trimming took 6 bases from V and 3 from J, leaving 15 bases between them. Looked up from germline, CDR1 is SGHAT and CDR2 is FQNNGV. CDR3 DNA sequence: TGTGCCAGCAGTCGCCCGGGACGAAACTACGAGCAGTACTTC. Encoded protein: CASSRPGRNYEQYF.

In regard to this clonotype: Mismatch with germline at one junction end may stem from a read error. The chain links TRBV11-1 to TRBJ1-1, with D possibly TRBD1 on 6 matching bases. Germline V gene data show CDR1 as SGHAT and CDR2 as FQDESV (reference sequence). The CDR3 covers 12 residues. In nucleotides, the CDR3 is TGTGCCAGCAGCTCGGGGGACACTGAAGCCTTATTT. It translates to CASSSGDTEALF. The full variable domain, rest sourced from reference TRBV11-1 and TRBJ1-1, is EAEVAQSPRYKITEKSQAVAFWCDPISGHATLYWYRQILGQGPELLVQFQDESVVDDSQLPKDRFSAERLKGVDSTLKIQPAELGDSAMYLCASSSGDTEALFGQGTRLTVV.

The rearrangement joins TRBV6-1 to TRBJ1-1; no clear D gene. The CDR3 totals 13 residues. Germline V gene sequence: CDR1 MNHNS, CDR2 SASEGT. Trimming cost V 9 bases and J 1 base, with 12 bases left between them. In DNA form, the CDR3 reads TGTGCCAGGACTTGGGAGCCGAACACTGAAGCTTTCTTT. This codes for CARTWEPNTEAFF.

This clonotype has just a few counts. This may be a read error: a much more frequent sequence differs by one nucleotide. The chain joins TRBV6-1 to TRBJ2-7; 9 nucleotides agree with TRBD1. Germline CDR1 and CDR2: MNHNS and SASEGT. This CDR3 comprises 14 residues. After removal of 8 bases from V and 6 bases from J, the junction contained 11 bases not matched to a gene. This CDR3 reads CASARDREFCEQYF. In DNA, the CDR3 is TGTGCCAGCGCCCGGGACAGGGAGTTTTGCGAGCAGTACTTC.

A note on this clonotype: A much larger clone lies a single base off, so this may be a read error. V gene TRBV6-5 combines with J gene TRBJ1-1; 8 positions match TRBD1. The CDR3 loop spans 16 amino acids. Per the germline V gene, CDR1 is MNHEY and CDR2 is SVGAGI. The CDR3 here is CGSSYLGTGLDTEAFF. CDR3 sequence (DNA): TGTGGCAGCAGTTACTTAGGGACAGGTTTGGACACTGAAGCTTTCTTT.

As to this clonotype: This clone may be a read error of a much larger clone one base away. This chain connects TRBV12-3 or TRBV12-4 to TRBJ2-1; 9 nucleotides agree with TRBD2. The CDR3 loop spans 15 amino acids. In DNA form, the CDR3 reads TGTGCCAGCGGTTTCTTTAGCGGGAGCCACAATGAGCAGTTCTTC. This gives the protein CASGFFSGSHNEQFF.